These T cell receptor beta chains were read from a single sample in a study of OX40 agonist ivuxolimab in advanced cancers. Libraries were prepared by immunoSEQ multiplex PCR; TCRdb keeps only in-frame clonotypes and omits some of them. In the table there are about 83,000 clones, 75% to 95% of which are singletons. The sequences come from CD4+ or CD8+ T cells sorted from blood, collected in a trial of the OX40 agonist ivuxolimab. The receptors stem from an adult with an advanced solid tumor such as melanoma, head and neck, liver or kidney cancer. CDR3s include the opening cysteine and the closing phenylalanine or tryptophan. A D gene is named only where the DNA matches it firmly. A clone size is listed for some rows: how often the clone was seen (once, few, many), or a class if it is expanded.

d_call	j_call	v_call	clone_size	cdr3_aa	cdr3_nt
.	TRBJ1-6	TRBV5-1	.	CASSSEFDSSSPLHF	TGCGCCAGCAGCTCCGAGTTCGACAGTAGCTCACCCCTCCACTTT
.	TRBJ2-5	TRBV4-2	.	CASSQGVGVETQYF	TGTGCCAGCAGCCAAGGGGTGGGGGTTGAGACCCAGTACTTC
.	TRBJ1-6	TRBV5-1	once	CASSTGSGSYNSPLHF	TGCGCCAGCAGCACCGGATCCGGCTCCTATAATTCACCCCTCCACTTT
.	TRBJ2-5	TRBV6-5	.	CASTNRGGETQYF	TGTGCCAGCACCAACAGGGGGGGTGAGACCCAGTACTTC
.	TRBJ2-3	TRBV6-1	.	CASSVQGYTDTQYF	TGTGCCAGCAGTGTACAGGGCTACACAGATACGCAGTATTTT
TRBD2	TRBJ2-1	TRBV10-3	.	CAISWTSGPSYNEQFF	TGTGCCATCAGTTGGACTAGCGGGCCTTCCTACAATGAGCAGTTCTTC
.	TRBJ1-5	TRBV6-1	.	CASIARQGGNQPQHF	TGTGCCAGCATAGCACGGCAGGGAGGCAATCAGCCCCAGCATTTT
TRBD2	TRBJ2-1	TRBV30	.	CAWLAGSYNEQFF	TGTGCCTGGTTAGCGGGTTCCTACAATGAGCAGTTCTTC
TRBD1	TRBJ1-5	TRBV10-2	.	CASSTGQLFNQPQHF	TGCGCCAGCAGTACGGGACAGCTATTCAATCAGCCCCAGCATTTT
.	TRBJ2-3	TRBV7-6	.	CASSLAYRPEATQYF	TGTGCCAGCAGCTTAGCGTATAGGCCGGAGGCTACGCAGTATTTT